The sequence of this T cell receptor (beta chain) was determined in a study of cytotoxic CD8 clonotypes in ibrutinib-treated CLL (dated by TCRdb to the early 2020s). Notes on the research overall: The cohort had some eleven relapsed/refractory and 15 treatment-naive patients; some 17 were IGHV unmutated. Longitudinal samples were obtainable from about 30% of the roughly 90 participants in the trial. Cryopreserved peripheral blood mononuclear cells were collected before treatment, at response, and at either disease progression or sustained remission. Responses were partial in roughly 24 patients and complete in 2; after median 68 months follow-up, about 14 stayed in remission and roughly twelve progressed. An average of 255,043 productive templates and 80,000 to 95,000 productive rearrangements was obtained per sample. The response samples were drawn at a median of approximately twelve months into treatment, with a range of about 6 to 40 months. Patients were still on ibrutinib when every remission and progressive disease sample was collected. Broad study findings and their caveats: An increase in clonality was observed at ibrutinib response, with clonality remaining stable during sustained remission and falling back toward baseline at progression. Sustained-remission and progressing patients did not have matched sampling times, and lymph node repertoires were not examined. Public clonotypes were rare and either shrank or stayed stable during treatment, and the rise in clonality at ibrutinib response reflected expansion of private clonotypes. At baseline, clonality was higher than in age-matched healthy donors and showed a strong correlation with circulating CD8+ T-cell counts.

V lost 2 bases and J lost 7 bases; the stretch between them is 10 bases long. Counted from cysteine to phenylalanine, this CDR3 has 13 amino acids. Of all the DNA, just the CDR3 is kept, 39 bases in frame from base 1. For CDR1 and CDR2, the germline V gene lists SGHDT and YYEEEE. A note on this clone: The antigen it binds to is not known. No base-level quality is on record; no much larger clone is a single base apart. Other DNA sequences in the same sample also yield this CDR3.

This specimen's time point label, interpreted: roughly 2 years on ibrutinib. For TCR beta library preparation, 2 to 2.5 micrograms of genomic DNA were isolated from cryopreserved PBMCs. Longitudinal blood samples from CLL patients on ibrutinib monotherapy were analyzed using high-throughput TCR beta sequencing. Patients were enrolled in a phase 2 open-label single-center ibrutinib monotherapy trial. A MiSeq instrument was used for deep resolution sequencing, which targeted depths ranging from 1 in 1 million up to 1 in 200,000 T cells, with coverage averaging 10x for each clonotype. The immunoSEQ hsTCRB Kit was used to generate TCR beta libraries. From the authors' description of their analysis: ImmunoSEQ Data Assistant and ImmunoSEQ Analyzer were used for data analysis, and V, D and J genes were assigned according to IMGT definitions. Clonality, with values ranging from 0 to 1, was calculated as one minus the normalized Shannon entropy of productive rearrangement frequencies. Only overrepresented clonotypes making up at least 0.05% of the repertoire of each patient were included in the public clonotype analysis. Repertoires from about a dozen age-matched healthy donors in immuneACCESS were used as clonality controls. TCRdb limited this immuneACCESS table to in-frame rearrangements with V and J called. A share of clones is missing; checked studies link under half to unresolved V genes, and the rest is unexplained. The V and J calls and clone size come from that table; D and trimming were worked out from the DNA. The sample profile shows 150,000 to 250,000 clones; around 70% of them were found once. Around 15% of the sample comes from the top ten.

The source material was PBMCs, sampled after 24 months of ibrutinib treatment. The chain couples TRBV5-6 to TRBJ1-5; the D gene remains uncertain. This clonotype was sampled from a human donor with chronic lymphocytic leukemia. In nucleotide form, the sequence is TGTGCCAGCAGCTTCGGGTTGGGGCAGCCCCAGCATTTT. Its protein reads: CASSFGLGQPQHF.